These T cell receptor beta chains were read from a single sample in a study of post-analysis software for immune sequencing data. TCRdb re-called the PCR reads through MiXCR, storing one row per CDR3 protein. The table records roughly 670,000 distinct CDR3 sequences, 59% of them present only once. Material for sequencing was blood. Receptors originate from a girl aged 2-9 years with multiple sclerosis. CDR3s leave out the opening cysteine and the closing phenylalanine or tryptophan. Fields, in order: D gene, clone size, V gene, J gene, CDR3 protein. D genes are given only for firm matches. A row's size may be missing; if present it is once, few, many or a size class.

d_call: NA
clone_size: NA
v_call: TRBV7-9
j_call: TRBJ2-2
cdr3_aa: ASTMTVDTGELF

d_call: NA
clone_size: NA
v_call: TRBV7-8
j_call: TRBJ1-2
cdr3_aa: ASSPIAGADYGYT

d_call: NA
clone_size: NA
v_call: TRBV6-6
j_call: TRBJ2-7
cdr3_aa: ASSYMRDDEQY

d_call: NA
clone_size: NA
v_call: TRBV7-2
j_call: TRBJ1-6
cdr3_aa: ASSFPGSPLH

d_call: NA
clone_size: NA
v_call: TRBV20-1
j_call: TRBJ1-2
cdr3_aa: SAQPASTVGGYT

d_call: TRBD1
clone_size: few
v_call: TRBV29-1
j_call: NA
cdr3_aa: SVDGQGEGEQY

d_call: NA
clone_size: few
v_call: TRBV7-9
j_call: TRBJ2-3
cdr3_aa: ASSLEGLADTQY

d_call: TRBD2
clone_size: few
v_call: TRBV6-5
j_call: TRBJ2-5
cdr3_aa: ASSPVVAGEETQY

d_call: NA
clone_size: NA
v_call: TRBV6-1
j_call: TRBJ2-1
cdr3_aa: ASSADRYNEQF

d_call: NA
clone_size: NA
v_call: TRBV18
j_call: TRBJ2-3
cdr3_aa: ASSLDGQSTDTQY

d_call: NA
clone_size: few
v_call: TRBV5-1
j_call: TRBJ1-4
cdr3_aa: ASSLGSREKLF

d_call: NA
clone_size: NA
v_call: TRBV6-4
j_call: TRBJ2-7
cdr3_aa: ASSLNRAGEQY

d_call: NA
clone_size: NA
v_call: TRBV13
j_call: TRBJ2-1
cdr3_aa: ASSLDFEGNEQF